The text below deals with one TCR beta chain. Per the original methods: Estimated nucleated cell counts came from reference gene primer amplification. TCRdb keeps only in-frame clones here, not all; method: immunoSEQ multiplex PCR. V and J calls and clone size are as listed in that table; D and trimming were resolved from the DNA. The sample contains more than 300,000 clones, 88% of which appear only once. The data belong to a study of blood T cell repertoires in COVID-19. Study overall: Acute and convalescent COVID-19 specimens originated in the United States, Italy and Spain.

The CDR3 spans 15 residues. CDR1 SGHNT and CDR2 YYREEE come from the germline V gene (reference sequence). V was trimmed by 4 bases and J by 4 bases, leaving 15 bases between them. The chain is built from TRBV5-4 and TRBJ1-3; D may be TRBD1 (6 bases). Sequencing was performed on PBMCs or T cells enriched from blood (not recorded which). This sequence originates from a woman in her late teens or twenties who had recovered from COVID-19. The CDR3 DNA follows: TGTGCCAGCAGCCAAGGACAGATTAGAGGAAACACCATATATTTT. Its translation is CASSQGQIRGNTIYF. The whole variable domain, filled in from reference TRBV5-4 and TRBJ1-3, reads ETGVTQSPTHLIKTRGQQVTLRCSSQSGHNTVSWYQQALGQGPQFIFQYYREEENGRGNFPPRFSGLQFPNYSSELNVNALELDDSALYLCASSQGQIRGNTIYFGEGSWLTVV.